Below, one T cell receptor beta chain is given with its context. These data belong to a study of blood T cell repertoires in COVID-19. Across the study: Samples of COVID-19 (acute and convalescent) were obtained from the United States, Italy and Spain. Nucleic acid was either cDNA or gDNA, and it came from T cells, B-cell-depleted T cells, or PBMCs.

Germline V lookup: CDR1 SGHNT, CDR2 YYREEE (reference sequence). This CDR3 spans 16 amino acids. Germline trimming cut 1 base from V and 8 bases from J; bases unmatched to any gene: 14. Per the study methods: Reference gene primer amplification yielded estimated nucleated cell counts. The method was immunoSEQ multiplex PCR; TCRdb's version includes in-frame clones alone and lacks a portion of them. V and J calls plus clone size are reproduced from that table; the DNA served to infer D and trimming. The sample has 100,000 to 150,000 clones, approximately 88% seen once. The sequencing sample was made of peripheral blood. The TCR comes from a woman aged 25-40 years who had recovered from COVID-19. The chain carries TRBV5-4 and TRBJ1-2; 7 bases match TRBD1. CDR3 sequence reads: CASSLKRQGSIEGYTF. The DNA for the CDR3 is TGTGCCAGCAGCTTGAAGAGACAGGGATCTATCGAGGGCTACACCTTC.